The clone carrying this TCR beta chain was counted a single time. Its antigen is not known. Trimming stripped 6 bases from V and 8 bases from J, with 19 bases between. The CDR3 loop spans 14 amino acids. Germline CDR1 is PRHDT and CDR2 is FYEKMQ (reference sequence). This sample was taken from a study of cytomegalovirus exposure and HLA in healthy donors. Study-wide context: A later analysis reported the same platform for the 90 to 150 validation repertoires and the 650 to 750 first-cohort repertoires.

Assay used: immunoSEQ multiplex PCR; TCRdb lists only in-frame clones, some missing. The sample yields tens of thousands of clones, approximately 95% seen once. The study, taken as a whole, reports: TCR sequences were mostly rare, though some public TCRs occurred in many donors.

While the first cohort had fewer than 850 subjects, the donors belonged to the separate validation cohort of more than 95 subjects. The TCR was taken from a young man in good health and CMV-seropositive. The sequencing sample was made of PBMCs. The V call is TRBV13, the J call TRBJ1-2; D might be TRBD1 (5 bases). CDR3 nucleotide sequence: TGTGCCAGCAGACAAGGGGCCTCAGACGAGGGCTACACCTTC. Translation gives CASRQGASDEGYTF.